The T cell receptor beta chain described here comes from a study of monozygotic twins with inflammatory bowel disease. After re-calling the 5' RACE reads, TCRdb lists one entry per CDR3 protein, DNA absent. The record lists approximately 380,000 distinct CDR3 sequences, of which the ten most abundant hold around 2.6%. This CDR3 region has 14 residues. The germline V gene has CDR1 SGHTA and CDR2 FQGNSA. Input material: blood. The origin of this receptor is a human donor with ulcerative colitis or Crohn's disease, or a healthy co-twin of an affected twin (not recorded which). The chain couples TRBV7-2 to TRBJ2-7; TCRdb outputs TRBD1, but without DNA this stays unchecked. This CDR3 reads CASSSGPVSYEQYF.